Below, 10 T cell receptor beta chains from the same sample are listed, as sequenced in a study of CD8+CD57+ T cells in acquired aplastic anemia. All patients picked for sequencing had shown, by flow cytometry, an expansion of CD8+CD57+ cells. Genomic DNA acted as the template from which TCR beta VDJ combination and CDR3 sequence profiling were carried out. Each CDR3 protein is one row after TCRdb ran MiXCR on the reads. Of about 160,000 distinct CDR3 sequences listed, roughly 48% are singletons. The source material was sorted CD4+, CD8+, or CD8+CD57+ T cells (not recorded which) from PBMCs. These receptor sequences come from a human donor with aplastic anemia.

This chain joins TRBV24-1 and TRBJ2-2; the match to TRBD1 covers 8 bases. The germline CDR1 and CDR2 sequences are KGHDR and SFDVKD. Germline trimming cut 4 bases from V and 6 bases from J; bases unmatched to any gene: 3. There are 14 residues in the CDR3. CDR3 sequence reads: CATSETGVPGELFF. DNA for the CDR3: TGTGCCACCAGTGAGACAGGGGTCCCCGGGGAGCTGTTTTTT.

A few counts support this clonotype. This chain links TRBV27 with TRBJ2-1; D is possibly TRBD2 (6 bases). Germline loops: CDR1 MNHEY, CDR2 SMNVEV (reference sequence). The CDR3 has 14 amino acids. Between the trimmed V and J ends, which lost 4 bases and 8 bases, there was a span of 15 bases. The CDR3 region is CASSSFISSDEQFF. DNA of the CDR3: TGTGCCAGCAGTTCCTTCATTTCTAGCGATGAGCAGTTCTTC.

Ten or more counts support this clonotype. The chain combines TRBV14 with TRBJ1-1; D is uncertain. The germline V and J ends were trimmed by 0 bases and 11 bases, with 10 bases remaining between them. This CDR3 spans 12 amino acids. Germline V gives CDR1 SGHDN, CDR2 FVKESK. In nucleotides, the CDR3 is TGTGCCAGCAGCCAAGATCTGCGGGAGGCTTTCTTT. It encodes CASSQDLREAFF.

In regard to this clonotype: In this CDR3 the conserved last residue, phenylalanine or tryptophan, is missing, so a read error is likely. This chain uses TRBV14 with TRBJ2-1, with D possibly matching TRBD1 (5 bases). The germline V gene has CDR1 SGHDN and CDR2 FVKESK. The CDR3 runs to 17 residues. Trimming removed 2 bases from V and 1 base from J, with 15 bases in between. The chain's CDR3 is CASSQLFQGRSYNEQFL. The CDR3 DNA is TGTGCCAGCAGCCAATTATTTCAGGGCCGGTCCTACAATGAGCAGTTCCTC.

Ten or more counts support this clonotype. The chain joins TRBV24-1 to TRBJ2-1; TRBD2 matches 13 bases. Germline V gene sequence: CDR1 KGHDR, CDR2 SFDVKD. The CDR3 length is 16 residues. Trimming took 0 bases from V and 7 from J; bases not matched to a gene: 2. The CDR3 loop reads CATSDLGLAGENEQFF. The CDR3 nucleotides read TGTGCCACCAGTGATTTGGGACTAGCGGGAGAGAATGAGCAGTTCTTC.

This clonotype was seen at least ten times. This chain joins TRBV24-1 and TRBJ2-2; no clear D. Trimming pared 6 bases from V and 6 bases from J, leaving 7 bases between. Germline lookup yields CDR1 KGHDR and CDR2 SFDVKD. The CDR3 runs to 12 residues. The CDR3 loop reads CATSYPAGELFF. CDR3 coding DNA: TGTGCCACCAGTTACCCCGCCGGGGAGCTGTTTTTT.

The chain links TRBV24-1 to TRBJ1-4, with D possibly matching TRBD1 (6 bases). The CDR3 has 13 amino acids. V gave up 10 bases and J gave up 5 bases, with 13 bases separating them. Looked up from germline, CDR1 is KGHDR and CDR2 is SFDVKD. The CDR3 is CATQRDTNEKLFF. In nucleotides, the CDR3 is TGTGCCACGCAACGGGACACAAATGAAAAACTGTTTTTT.

The chain couples TRBV2 to TRBJ2-3, with TRBD2 matching over 11 bases. The germline V gene encodes CDR1 SNHLY and CDR2 FYNNEI. The CDR3 consists of 14 residues. V lost 6 bases and J lost 5; bases outside the gene matches: 4. The CDR3 spells CASSRLAGRDTQYF. The CDR3 DNA is TGTGCCAGCAGCCGACTAGCGGGGAGAGATACGCAGTATTTT.

Many counts were recorded for this clonotype. The V call is TRBV7-6, the J call TRBJ2-7, with 7 bases that match TRBD2. Unmatched junction bases numbered 5, after V lost 1 base and J lost 5 bases. This CDR3 region has 14 residues. Germline lookup yields CDR1 SGHVS and CDR2 FNYEAQ. CDR3: CASSLGEGPHEQYF. Here the CDR3 DNA reads TGTGCCAGCAGCTTAGGGGAGGGGCCCCACGAGCAGTACTTC.

This clonotype came up a few times. This may be a read error: a much more frequent sequence differs by one nucleotide. This sequence joins TRBV11-2 and TRBJ2-2; D might be TRBD2 (6 bases). Germline lookup yields CDR1 SGHAT and CDR2 FQNNGV. This CDR3 has 16 residues. CDR3 residues: CATKPGGDMNTGQLFF. In DNA, the CDR3 is TGTGCCACCAAACCCGGCGGGGATATGAACACCGGGCAGCTGTTTTTT.